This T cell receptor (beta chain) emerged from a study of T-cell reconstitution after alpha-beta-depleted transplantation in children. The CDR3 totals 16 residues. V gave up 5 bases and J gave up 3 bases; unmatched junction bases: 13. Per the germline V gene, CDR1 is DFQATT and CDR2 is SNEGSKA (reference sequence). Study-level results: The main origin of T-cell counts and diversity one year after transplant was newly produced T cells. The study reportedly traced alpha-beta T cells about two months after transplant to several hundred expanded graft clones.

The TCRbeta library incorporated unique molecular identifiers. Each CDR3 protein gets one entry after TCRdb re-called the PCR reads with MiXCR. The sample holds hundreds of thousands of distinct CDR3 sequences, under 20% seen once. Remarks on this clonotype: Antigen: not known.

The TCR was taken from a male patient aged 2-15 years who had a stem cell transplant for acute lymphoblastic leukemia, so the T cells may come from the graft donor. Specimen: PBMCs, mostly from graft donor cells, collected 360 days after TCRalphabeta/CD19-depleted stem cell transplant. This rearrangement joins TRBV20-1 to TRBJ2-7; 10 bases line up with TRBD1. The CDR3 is CSAHTSPGQGHYEQYF. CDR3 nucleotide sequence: TGCAGTGCTCACACATCCCCGGGACAGGGGCACTACGAGCAGTACTTC.